One sample yielded the 5 T cell receptor beta chains listed below, sequenced in a study of blood T cell repertoires in COVID-19. Profiling relied on immunoSEQ multiplex PCR, and the TCRdb table lists in-frame clones only, not all of them. The data hold approximately 150,000 clones, with around 87% observed a single time. The sample taken for sequencing was peripheral blood. The receptor set was obtained from a woman older than 75 with COVID-19, enrolled during active disease.

The CDR3 DNA is TGTGCCACGTCCCGGGAAAGGGGGGGCCTGGCAGATACGCAGTATTTT. Protein product: CATSRERGGLADTQYF. This chain links TRBV5-4 with TRBJ2-3; D may be TRBD2 (7 bases). The CDR3 contains 16 residues. V lost 9 bases and J lost 4, with 24 bases in between. Per germline, CDR1 SGHNT and CDR2 YYREEE (reference sequence).

The chain uses TRBV6-5 and TRBJ2-5; the D gene is possibly TRBD1 (5 bases). The germline V gene encodes CDR1 MNHEY and CDR2 SVGAGI. The CDR3 extends over 15 amino acids. V dropped 2 bases and J dropped 2 bases, with 12 bases sitting between them. The CDR3 spells CASSYTLAGQETQYF. In DNA, the CDR3 is TGTGCCAGCAGTTACACGCTCGCAGGGCAAGAGACCCAGTACTTC.

In this sample, this clone turned up once. CDR3 bases: TGTGCCAGTAGTATCTCGCTAGCGGGAGGGCTGGGGGGAGAGACCCAGTACTTC. It translates to CASSISLAGGLGGETQYF. This chain links TRBV19 with TRBJ2-5; TRBD2 agrees at 12 bases. The CDR3 is 18 amino acids. After removal of 3 bases from V and 4 bases from J, the junction contained 12 bases not matched to a gene. Germline loops: CDR1 LNHDA, CDR2 SQIVND (reference sequence).

The gene calls are TRBV4-1 and TRBJ1-1; D gene unclear. Germline CDR1 reads MGHRA; CDR2 reads YSYEKL. The CDR3 loop spans 14 amino acids. V lost 6 bases to trimming and J lost 1 base, with 12 bases between them. CDR3 amino acids: CASSHGLGNTEAFF. The CDR3 coding sequence is TGCGCCAGCAGTCATGGACTGGGGAACACTGAAGCTTTCTTT.

This clone showed up just once. The chain couples TRBV13 to TRBJ1-1; D is uncertain. The germline CDR1 and CDR2 sequences are PRHDT and FYEKMQ (reference sequence). Trimming stripped 0 bases from V and 11 bases from J, with 7 bases between. The CDR3 runs 11 residues. The CDR3 DNA reads as TGTGCCAGCAGCTTAGGTCAATTGGCTTTCTTT. Translation: CASSLGQLAFF.